This T cell receptor beta chain was identified in a study of metastatic and nonmetastatic thyroid tumors (dated by TCRdb to about 2020). Background on the whole study: The researchers compared repertoires between peripheral blood samples and tumor or nodule tissue samples from patients with malignant or benign thyroid disease. Overall results and qualifications from the work: In both blood and tumor samples, malignant tumors were reported to have significantly higher TCR beta diversity than benign nodules.

Before undergoing thyroid surgery, none of the patients had been given any kind of treatment. Patient clinical samples collected from about 2011 to 2018 were retrospectively analysed using T-cell receptor beta sequencing. The CDR3 starts with the cysteine, ends with the phenylalanine, and has 13 residues. Only the CDR3 DNA is retained, 39 bases long and in frame from the first base. CDR1 and CDR2 were assigned from the germline V gene as SQVTM and ANQGSEA. The library was prepared using PCR. Data came from an Illumina HiSeq 4000. High-throughput sequencing was used to profile the CDR3 region of the TCR beta-chain in every patient. Under the source paper's analysis protocol: A classifier to discriminate distant-metastatic papillary thyroid cancer patients was built from CDR3 differences across clinicopathological groups. The Shannon index was used to measure repertoire diversity, and the Morisita-Horn index was used to measure how similar tumor and blood repertoires were. TCRdb reprocessed the public reads (quality trimming at Q25 with fastp, clone calling with MiXCR) and kept in-frame beta chains. The V and J calls were determined by TCRdb, not by the authors. For this sample the table gives roughly 4,900 clones, of which 28% were detected only once. The leading ten clones occupy 15% to 20% of the sample.

Compared with the rest of its sample, this clone is medium-sized (0.01 to 0.1%). Its target antigen remains unknown. Base qualities were left out, and no much larger clone turns up one base away. Recombination joined TRBV29-1 with TRBJ2-3; matching of 6 bases hints at TRBD2 as the D gene. The sequencing sample was made of adjacent normal tissue. The receptor was isolated from a female donor with papillary thyroid cancer or a benign thyroid nodule (not recorded which). Some clones in this sample may be carry-over from other donors' samples. The nucleotide sequence reads TGCAGTCATGGTGGCGGGAAAACAGATACGCAGTATTTT. This is translated as CSHGGGKTDTQYF.